A single sample gave rise to the 30 T cell receptor beta chains below, sequenced in a study of T cell responses to AZD1222 COVID-19 vaccine. The data were produced by immunoSEQ multiplex PCR, yet TCRdb's version contains in-frame clones alone and is incomplete. The sample holds about 150,000 clones; around 94% are singletons and the top ten take around 1.3%. The material was peripheral blood, obtained on day 0 of AZD1222 vaccination. These receptors were taken from an adult in good health.

This sequence joins TRBV5-1 and TRBJ2-3, with 13 nucleotides matching TRBD2. The CDR3 covers 16 residues. The germline CDR1 and CDR2 sequences are SGHRS and YFSETQ. V gave up 2 bases and J gave up 4 bases; unmatched junction bases: 4. CDR3 loop: CASSFGTSGGADTQYF. The CDR3 DNA is TGCGCCAGCAGCTTCGGAACTAGCGGGGGGGCAGATACGCAGTATTTT. The variable domain in full, with the rest retrieved from reference TRBV5-1 and TRBJ2-3, is KAGVTQTPRYLIKTRGQQVTLSCSPISGHRSVSWYQQTPGQGLQFLFEYFSETQRNKGNFPGRFSGRQFSNSRSEMNVSTLELGDSALYLCASSFGTSGGADTQYFGPGTRLTVL.

V is TRBV6-6 and J is TRBJ2-7, with D unclear. Germline CDR1 MNHNY, CDR2 SVGAGI (reference sequence). The CDR3 is 14 amino acids. Trimming shortened V by 5 bases and J by 4 bases, and 15 bases separated the two germline ends. CDR3 DNA: TGTGCCAGCAGTACGAACCGGGCCCTATACGAGCAGTACGTC. It codes for CASSTNRALYEQYV.

This sequence joins TRBV19 and TRBJ1-2; 8 bases line up with TRBD1. The V gene end was trimmed by 6 bases and the J gene end by 7 bases; junction bases not matched to a gene: 16. The CDR3 runs to 16 residues. Germline V gene lookup returns CDR1 LNHDA and CDR2 SQIVND (reference sequence). The CDR3 protein is CASRTGQALLAGGYTF. CDR3 DNA sequence: TGTGCCAGTAGGACGGGACAGGCCCTACTAGCGGGTGGCTACACCTTC.

The chain is built from TRBV3-1 (or the pseudogene TRBV3-2) and TRBJ1-1; maybe TRBD1 (6 bases). This CDR3 is 14 amino acids long. V was shortened by 2 bases and J by 1 base, with 8 bases between the two germline ends. Germline V CDR1 and CDR2: LGHDT, YNNKEL (reference sequence). The CDR3 bases are TGTGCCAGCAGCCAACTCAGGGGGAACACTGAAGCTTTCTTT. Translating gives CASSQLRGNTEAFF.

This clone appeared a single time. The rearrangement links TRBV14 to TRBJ2-1, with 7 bases aligning to TRBD2. V dropped 2 bases and J dropped 0; count of bases not matched to a gene: 1. The CDR3 totals 15 residues. CDR1 SGHDN and CDR2 FVKESK come from the germline V gene. CDR3 bases: TGTGCCAGCAGCCAACTAGCGGTCTCCTACAATGAGCAGTTCTTC. This codes for CASSQLAVSYNEQFF.

The J gene is TRBJ2-2, the V gene TRBV28, with D perhaps TRBD2 (6 bases). The CDR3 extends over 15 amino acids. Germline assignment: CDR1 MDHEN and CDR2 SYDVKM. Trimming cost V 2 bases and J 4 bases, with 11 bases left between them. The CDR3 region is CASSLAGLGTGELFF. CDR3 nucleotides: TGTGCCAGCAGTTTAGCGGGGCTCGGCACCGGGGAGCTGTTTTTT.

This chain connects TRBV6-5 to TRBJ2-3; possible D gene TRBD2, 6 bases. Per germline, CDR1 MNHEY and CDR2 SVGAGI. CDR3 length: 13 amino acids. The V gene lost 3 bases and the J gene lost 4 bases, with 8 bases spanning the gap. Here the CDR3 reads CASSYREADTQYF. In DNA, the CDR3 is TGTGCCAGCAGTTATAGGGAGGCAGATACGCAGTATTTT.

V gene TRBV13 combines with J gene TRBJ1-2; 7 bases fit TRBD1. With 4 bases clipped from V and 4 bases from J, the junction kept 3 bases outside the gene matches. CDR1 and CDR2 from the germline V gene are PRHDT and FYEKMQ (reference sequence). This CDR3 is 13 amino acids long. In nucleotides, the CDR3 is TGTGCCAGCAGCTCAGGGGGGGGCTATGGCTACACCTTC. It encodes CASSSGGGYGYTF.

This clone was seen once. V usage is TRBV6-5 and J usage is TRBJ1-1; TRBD1 is a possible D gene (6 bases). From germline, CDR1 is MNHEY and CDR2 SVGAGI. V gave up 6 bases and J gave up 4 bases, with 9 bases separating them. The CDR3 has 12 residues. The CDR3 DNA follows: TGTGCCAGCAGGCAGGGGTCCACTGAAGCTTTCTTT. This sequence encodes CASRQGSTEAFF.

This clone was observed once. The chain employs TRBV12-3 or TRBV12-4 and TRBJ2-1; weak D call: TRBD2 (6 bases). V dropped 6 bases and J dropped 6 bases, with 12 bases sitting between them. The length of the CDR3 is 13 residues. CDR3 protein: CASSLTSSNEQFF. The DNA of the CDR3 is TGTGCCAGCAGCCTCACTAGCTCCAATGAGCAGTTCTTC.

The chain recombines TRBV11-2 with TRBJ1-4; D uncertain. The germline V and J ends were trimmed by 5 bases and 0 bases, with 10 bases remaining between them. This CDR3 has 15 residues. The germline V gene encodes CDR1 SGHAT and CDR2 FQNNGV. The CDR3, as DNA: TGTGCCAGCAGCAACGGACCCTCAACTAATGAAAAACTGTTTTTT. It is translated as CASSNGPSTNEKLFF.

This chain connects TRBV24-1 to TRBJ2-5; tentatively, D is TRBD1 (6 bases). Trimming cost V 11 bases and J 5 bases, with 20 bases left between them. The germline V gene has CDR1 KGHDR and CDR2 SFDVKD. This CDR3 has 14 amino acids. Here the CDR3 reads CAIMTGPPGETQYF. The CDR3 nucleotides are TGTGCCATCATGACAGGACCTCCAGGGGAGACCCAGTACTTC.

V gene TRBV5-6 combines with J gene TRBJ2-2, with TRBD2 matching 7 bases. Germline trimming cut 6 bases from V and 4 bases from J; bases unmatched to any gene: 12. In germline, CDR1 is SGHDT, CDR2 YYEEEE. There are 16 residues in the CDR3. The CDR3 DNA reads as TGTGCCAGCACCTACGGGGGGTATTGGGGCACCGGGGAGCTGTTTTTT. This codes for CASTYGGYWGTGELFF.

This clone appeared a few times. This chain joins TRBV28 and TRBJ1-1; 7 positions match TRBD1. The CDR3 length is 15 residues. Germline assignment: CDR1 MDHEN and CDR2 SYDVKM. V was pared by 7 bases and J by 9 bases, with 17 bases of the junction left unmatched. CDR3 amino acids: CASTTNRGTTIKAFF. The CDR3 region has the DNA TGTGCCAGCACCACCAACAGGGGCACTACGATTAAAGCTTTCTTT.

This chain links TRBV4-1 with TRBJ2-3; D perhaps matches TRBD2 (5 bases). Trimming cost V 4 bases and J 10 bases, with 15 bases left between them. Germline CDR1 MGHRA, CDR2 YSYEKL. The CDR3 extends over 13 amino acids. The CDR3 spells CASSLEGVSPQYF. The CDR3 DNA follows: TGCGCCAGCAGCCTCGAGGGAGTCTCCCCGCAGTATTTT.

Concerning this clone itself: The sample holds other DNA sequences that translate to the same CDR3. The chain uses TRBV28 and TRBJ2-7; D possibly corresponds to TRBD1 (6 bases). The germline CDR1 and CDR2 sequences are MDHEN and SYDVKM. This CDR3 contains 12 residues. The V end was cut by 5 bases, the J end by 4 bases, with 9 bases between. CDR3 nucleotides: TGTGCCAGCAGTCGAACAGGGTACGAGCAGTACGTC. Translation: CASSRTGYEQYV.

The rearrangement uses TRBV15 and TRBJ2-1; 7 nucleotides agree with TRBD1. The CDR3 totals 15 residues. Germline trimming cut 2 bases from V and 8 bases from J; bases unmatched to any gene: 9. Germline CDR1 LNHNV, CDR2 YYDKDF (reference sequence). CDR3 amino acids: CATSRPGQRTHEQFF. In nucleotides, the CDR3 is TGTGCCACCAGCAGACCGGGACAGAGGACCCATGAGCAGTTCTTC.

The rearrangement uses TRBV11-3 and TRBJ1-2; maybe TRBD1 (6 bases). This CDR3 contains 13 residues. The ends were cut back, 2 bases at V and 4 bases at J, with 8 bases in the middle. CDR1 is SGHNT and CDR2 is YENEEA in the germline V gene. The CDR3 sequence: CASSLRGGYGYTF. The CDR3 coding sequence is TGTGCCAGCAGCTTACGAGGGGGCTATGGCTACACCTTC.

CDR3 sequence (DNA): TGCGCCAGCAGCCTCCTAGCGGGAGGGACAGATACGCAGTATTTT. It is translated as CASSLLAGGTDTQYF. The V call is TRBV5-1, the J call TRBJ2-3; 12 nucleotides align to TRBD2. Germline V gene lookup returns CDR1 SGHRS and CDR2 YFSETQ. This CDR3 comprises 15 residues. Trimming took 4 bases from V and 3 from J; bases not matched to a gene: 3.

The V and J genes are TRBV4-1 and TRBJ1-6, with 10 bases lining up with TRBD1. V trimming: 2 bases; J trimming: 13 bases; junction bases outside the gene matches: 11. The germline gives CDR1 MGHRA, CDR2 YSYEKL. The CDR3 contains 16 residues. CDR3 amino acids: CASSQIAGTGVTPLHF. The CDR3 nucleotides are TGCGCCAGCAGCCAAATAGCCGGGACAGGGGTTACCCCCCTCCACTTT.

The chain recombines TRBV7-2 with TRBJ1-2, with D possibly matching TRBD1 (6 bases). Germline V gives CDR1 SGHTA, CDR2 FQGNSA. The CDR3 extends over 16 amino acids. Trimming pared 1 base from V and 4 bases from J, leaving 16 bases between. The CDR3 region is CASSLGGQRGGYGYTF. The CDR3 nucleotides are TGTGCCAGCAGCTTAGGAGGACAGAGGGGTGGCTATGGCTACACCTTC.

The rearrangement joins TRBV11-3 to TRBJ2-3, with 7 bases lining up with TRBD2. The CDR3 consists of 17 residues. Germline V gene sequence: CDR1 SGHNT, CDR2 YENEEA. V gave up 5 bases and J gave up 2 bases; unmatched junction bases: 13. CDR3 nucleotide sequence: TGTGCCAGCAGCCCCGGTACCCAGCGGGGCCTCACAGATACGCAGTATTTT. Protein product: CASSPGTQRGLTDTQYF.

To note about this clone: One junction end disagrees with the germline gene, perhaps due to a read error. This chain connects TRBV7-2 to TRBJ1-2; possible D gene TRBD1, 5 bases. Germline CDR1 is SGHTA and CDR2 is FQGNSA. This CDR3 comprises 11 residues. CDR3 bases: TGTGCCAGCAGTCGCACAGGCTTCTACAGCTTC. As protein: CASSRTGFYSF.

This chain's CDR3 is CASRLQSIKPWIDSRATNEKLFF. For the CDR3, the DNA is TGTGCAAGTCGCCTCCAATCGATCAAACCCTGGATTGATAGTAGAGCAACTAATGAAAAACTGTTTTTT. The rearrangement joins TRBV12-2 to TRBJ1-4. TRBV12-2 is listed as a pseudogene. The CDR3 is 23 amino acids.

The rearrangement links TRBV28 to TRBJ1-5; TRBD1 matches at 7 bases. Germline values: CDR1 MDHEN, CDR2 SYDVKM. This CDR3 is built from 14 residues. The trim removed 5 bases at V and 4 bases at J, leaving 5 bases unmatched. For the CDR3, the DNA is TGTGCCAGCAGTAAAGGGACAGCAAATCAGCCCCAGCATTTT. It encodes CASSKGTANQPQHF.

The rearrangement joins TRBV5-1 to TRBJ2-5; TRBD1 might be the D (6 bases). The CDR3 consists of 14 residues. Trimming removed 6 bases from V and 5 bases from J, with 17 bases in between. Germline values: CDR1 SGHRS, CDR2 YFSETQ. CDR3 region: CASTRWGLEETQYF. The CDR3 DNA reads TGCGCCAGCACCAGATGGGGGCTGGAGGAGACCCAGTACTTC.

The gene calls are TRBV7-3 and TRBJ1-1; TRBD1 might be the D (5 bases). V was pared by 2 bases and J by 5 bases, with 12 bases between. The CDR3 covers 14 residues. The germline gives CDR1 SGHTA, CDR2 FQGTGA. The CDR3 coding sequence is TGTGCCAGCAGCTTATATGGGGGTGGAACTGAAGCTTTCTTT. As protein: CASSLYGGGTEAFF.

The chain uses TRBV6-2 or TRBV6-3 and TRBJ1-1, with D possibly being TRBD1 (6 bases). CDR3 length equals 14 residues. Germline loops: CDR1 MNHEY, CDR2 SVGEGT. The ends were cut back, 5 bases at V and 4 bases at J, with 14 bases in the middle. The DNA for the CDR3 is TGTGCCAGCAGTCCAGGGGATCGGGGCACTGAAGCTTTCTTT. Amino acid sequence: CASSPGDRGTEAFF.

The chain joins TRBV2 to TRBJ1-2; D call uncertain. Per the germline V gene, CDR1 is SNHLY and CDR2 is FYNNEI. CDR3 length equals 17 residues. The ends were cut back, 5 bases at V and 2 bases at J, with 21 bases in the middle. CDR3 in DNA: TGTGCCAGCAGTCCCTCCCCATGGGCTCCGTCCAACTATGGCTACACCTTC. It is translated as CASSPSPWAPSNYGYTF.

This rearrangement joins TRBV28 to TRBJ2-1; 8 nucleotides line up with TRBD2. Per germline, CDR1 MDHEN and CDR2 SYDVKM. The V gene end was trimmed by 3 bases and the J gene end by 7 bases; junction bases not matched to a gene: 8. The CDR3 is 15 amino acids. The CDR3 nucleotides are TGTGCCAGCAGTTTCCCACGGGGGGGCAGGAATGAGCAGTTCTTC. Protein product: CASSFPRGGRNEQFF.